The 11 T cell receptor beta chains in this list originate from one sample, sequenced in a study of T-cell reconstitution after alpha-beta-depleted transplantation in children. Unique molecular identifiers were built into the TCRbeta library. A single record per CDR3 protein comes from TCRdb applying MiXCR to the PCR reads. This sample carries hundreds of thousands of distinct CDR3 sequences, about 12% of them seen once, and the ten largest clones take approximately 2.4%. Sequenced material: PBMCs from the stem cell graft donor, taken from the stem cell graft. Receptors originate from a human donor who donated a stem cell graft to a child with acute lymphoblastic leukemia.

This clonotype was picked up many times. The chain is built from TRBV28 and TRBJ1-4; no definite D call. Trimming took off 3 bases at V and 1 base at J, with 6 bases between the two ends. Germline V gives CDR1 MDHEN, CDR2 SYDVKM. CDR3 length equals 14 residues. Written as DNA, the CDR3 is TGTGCCAGCAGTTTCCGGGGAACTAATGAAAAACTGTTTTTT. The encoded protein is CASSFRGTNEKLFF. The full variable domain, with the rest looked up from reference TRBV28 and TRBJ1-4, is DVKVTQSSRYLVKRTGEKVFLECVQDMDHENMFWYRQDPGLGLRLIYFSYDVKMKEKGDIPEGYSVSREKKERFSLILESASTNQTSMYLCASSFRGTNEKLFFGSGTQLSVL.

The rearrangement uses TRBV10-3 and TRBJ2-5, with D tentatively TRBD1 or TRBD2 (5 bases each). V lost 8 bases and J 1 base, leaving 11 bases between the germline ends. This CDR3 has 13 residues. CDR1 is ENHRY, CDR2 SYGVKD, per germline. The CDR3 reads CAIRQGAQETQYF. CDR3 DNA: TGTGCCATCCGTCAGGGAGCCCAAGAGACCCAGTACTTC.

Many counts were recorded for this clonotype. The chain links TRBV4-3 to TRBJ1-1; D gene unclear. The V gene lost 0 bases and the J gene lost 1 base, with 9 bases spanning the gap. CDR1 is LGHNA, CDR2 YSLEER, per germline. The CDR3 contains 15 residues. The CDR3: CASSQDSIWNTEAFF. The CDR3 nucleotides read TGCGCCAGCAGCCAAGATTCGATATGGAACACTGAAGCTTTCTTT.

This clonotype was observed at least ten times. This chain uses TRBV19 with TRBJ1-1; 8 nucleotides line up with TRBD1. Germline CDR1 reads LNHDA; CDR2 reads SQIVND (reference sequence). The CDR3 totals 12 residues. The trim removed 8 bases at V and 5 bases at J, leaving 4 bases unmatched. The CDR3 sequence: CASRTGYTEAFF. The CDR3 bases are TGTGCCAGTCGGACAGGGTATACTGAAGCTTTCTTT.

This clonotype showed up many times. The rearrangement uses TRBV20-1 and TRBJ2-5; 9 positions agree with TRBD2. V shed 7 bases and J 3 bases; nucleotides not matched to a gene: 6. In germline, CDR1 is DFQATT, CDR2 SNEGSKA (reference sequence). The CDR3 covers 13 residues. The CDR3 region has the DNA TGCAGTGGAAAGCGGGGGGAGAAAGAGACCCAGTACTTC. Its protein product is CSGKRGEKETQYF.

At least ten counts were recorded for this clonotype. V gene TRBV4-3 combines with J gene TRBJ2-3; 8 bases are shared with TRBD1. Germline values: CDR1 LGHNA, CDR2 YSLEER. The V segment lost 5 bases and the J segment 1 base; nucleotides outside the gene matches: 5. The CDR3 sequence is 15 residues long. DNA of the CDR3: TGCGCCAGCAGCGCCACGGGACAGGGCACAGATACGCAGTATTTT. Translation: CASSATGQGTDTQYF.

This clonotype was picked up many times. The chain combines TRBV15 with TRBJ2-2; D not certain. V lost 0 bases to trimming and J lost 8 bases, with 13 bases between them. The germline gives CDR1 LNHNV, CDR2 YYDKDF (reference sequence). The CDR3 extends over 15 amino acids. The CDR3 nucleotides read TGTGCCACCAGCAGAGATCTTGGGGTGACAGGGGAGCTGTTTTTT. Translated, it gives CATSRDLGVTGELFF.

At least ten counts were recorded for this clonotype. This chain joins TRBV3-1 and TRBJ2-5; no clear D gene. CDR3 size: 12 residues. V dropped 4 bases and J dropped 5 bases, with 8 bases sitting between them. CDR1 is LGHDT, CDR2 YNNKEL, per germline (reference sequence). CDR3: CASSLNKETQYF. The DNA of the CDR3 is TGTGCCAGCAGCCTCAATAAGGAGACCCAGTACTTC.

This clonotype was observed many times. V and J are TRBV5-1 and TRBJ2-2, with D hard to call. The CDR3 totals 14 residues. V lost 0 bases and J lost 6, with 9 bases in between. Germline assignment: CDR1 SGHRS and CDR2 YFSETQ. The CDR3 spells CASSLATVPGELFF. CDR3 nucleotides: TGCGCCAGCAGCTTGGCCACAGTCCCCGGGGAGCTGTTTTTT.

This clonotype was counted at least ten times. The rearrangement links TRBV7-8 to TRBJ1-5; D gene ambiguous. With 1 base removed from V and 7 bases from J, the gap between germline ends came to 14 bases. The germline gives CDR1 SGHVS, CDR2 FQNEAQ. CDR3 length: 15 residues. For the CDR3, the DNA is TGTGCCAGCAGCTTAGATTTAAGATTTCACCAGCCCCAGCATTTT. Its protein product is CASSLDLRFHQPQHF.

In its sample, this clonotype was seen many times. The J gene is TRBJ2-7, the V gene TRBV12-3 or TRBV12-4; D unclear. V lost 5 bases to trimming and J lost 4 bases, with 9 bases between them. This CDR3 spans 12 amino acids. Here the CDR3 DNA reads TGTGCCAGCAGTGCTACAGCGTACGAGCAGTACTTC. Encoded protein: CASSATAYEQYF.